A single sample is the source of the 27 T cell receptor beta chains below, sequenced in a study of blood T cell repertoires in COVID-19. The table came from immunoSEQ multiplex PCR; TCRdb's copy has only in-frame clones and leaves some out. The sample lists some 190,000 clones, roughly 80% seen once, with 6% to 8.5% in the top ten. Sequencing was carried out using peripheral blood. All receptors come from a man in his fifties or sixties with acute or convalescent COVID-19.

V usage is TRBV3-1 (or the pseudogene TRBV3-2) and J usage is TRBJ2-7; 9 nucleotides agree with TRBD2. Unmatched junction bases numbered 11, after V lost 4 bases and J lost 4 bases. The V gene's germline CDR1 is LGHDT and CDR2 YNNKEL (reference sequence). The CDR3 has 16 residues. The chain's CDR3 is CASSRGVLAGHYEQYF. The CDR3 coding sequence is TGTGCCAGCAGCCGTGGGGTCCTAGCGGGACATTACGAGCAGTACTTC.

This clone was seen more than once but under ten times. V gene TRBV10-3 combines with J gene TRBJ2-7; 7 positions match TRBD1. Looked up from germline, CDR1 is ENHRY and CDR2 is SYGVKD. Trimming at V came to 7 bases and at J to 7 bases, leaving 10 bases not matched to a gene. This CDR3 spans 13 amino acids. The CDR3 region has the DNA TGTGCCATCACCTCTACAGGGGTGGAAGAGCAGTACTTC. This translates into CAITSTGVEEQYF.

The gene calls are TRBV19 and TRBJ2-4, with TRBD2 identical over 8 bases. Germline loops: CDR1 LNHDA, CDR2 SQIVND (reference sequence). V lost 0 bases, J lost 8 bases, and 6 bases stayed unmatched. The length of the CDR3 is 15 residues. CDR3 sequence (DNA): TGTGCCAGTAGTATAGAAGGGACTAGGGTTTACATTCAGTACTTC. This sequence encodes CASSIEGTRVYIQYF.

This sequence joins TRBV29-1 and TRBJ2-1; D may be TRBD1 (6 bases). Germline lookup yields CDR1 SQVTM and CDR2 ANQGSEA. This CDR3 is built from 14 residues. Deletions cut 5 bases from V and 4 bases from J, with 15 bases between. In DNA form, the CDR3 reads TGCAGCGTTTCCGGGACAAGGAGTTACAATGAGCAGTTCTTC. It encodes CSVSGTRSYNEQFF.

This clone was seen only a few times. The gene calls are TRBV7-9 and TRBJ1-1; the match to TRBD1 covers 8 bases. CDR1 is SEHNR, CDR2 FQNEAQ, per germline (reference sequence). After removal of 4 bases from V and 1 base from J, the junction contained 14 bases not matched to a gene. The CDR3 consists of 18 residues. The CDR3 DNA reads as TGTGCCAGCAGCTCTCTCAGGGGGCGCGGGCAACAGAACACTGAAGCTTTCTTT. It encodes CASSSLRGRGQQNTEAFF.

The gene calls are TRBV6-5 and TRBJ1-3, with TRBD1 matching 8 bases. Germline V gene data show CDR1 as MNHEY and CDR2 as SVGAGI. The CDR3 loop spans 15 amino acids. Trimming took 8 bases from V and 4 from J; bases not matched to a gene: 10. CDR3 region: CASLTQGARGNTIYF. The CDR3 nucleotides are TGTGCCAGCCTAACTCAGGGGGCGCGAGGAAACACCATATATTTT.

The V and J genes are TRBV10-3 and TRBJ1-6, with D hard to call. CDR3 size: 14 residues. V lost 6 bases and J lost 7, with 13 bases in between. Germline V gene lookup returns CDR1 ENHRY and CDR2 SYGVKD. CDR3 loop: CAIRGEVGNSPLHF. CDR3 in DNA: TGTGCCATCAGGGGAGAGGTTGGAAATTCACCCCTCCACTTT.

This clone was detected only a few times. The V call is TRBV24-1, the J call TRBJ2-3; possible D gene TRBD1, 6 bases. This CDR3 comprises 14 residues. Between the trimmed V and J ends, which lost 4 bases and 2 bases, there was a span of 9 bases. In germline, CDR1 is KGHDR, CDR2 SFDVKD. CDR3 region: CATSETGFTDTQYF. CDR3 DNA: TGTGCCACCAGTGAAACAGGGTTCACAGATACGCAGTATTTT.

The chain carries TRBV27 and TRBJ1-6, with TRBD1 matching 9 bases. Trimming cost V 6 bases and J 9 bases; bases outside gene matches: 3. There are 13 residues in the CDR3. CDR1 is MNHEY and CDR2 is SMNVEV in the germline V gene (reference sequence). In nucleotides, the CDR3 is TGTGCCAGCAGAGGGACAGGGTCTTCACCCCTCCACTTT. Its translation: CASRGTGSSPLHF.

The rearrangement uses TRBV5-4 and TRBJ1-2, with D maybe TRBD1 (6 bases). Looked up from germline, CDR1 is SGHNT and CDR2 is YYREEE (reference sequence). The CDR3 runs 15 residues. The germline V and J ends were trimmed by 0 bases and 6 bases, with 15 bases remaining between them. CDR3 in amino acids: CASSLAGYREHGYTF. The DNA for the CDR3 is TGTGCCAGCAGCTTGGCCGGGTACAGGGAGCATGGCTACACCTTC.

This chain joins TRBV15 and TRBJ1-4, with 7 bases fitting TRBD1. Per germline, CDR1 LNHNV and CDR2 YYDKDF (reference sequence). The ends lost 3 bases at V and 0 bases at J; junction bases unmatched: 7. This CDR3 has 17 residues. In nucleotides, the CDR3 is TGTGCCACCAGCAGTGACCGGACAGGTTCAACTAATGAAAAACTGTTTTTT. This translates into CATSSDRTGSTNEKLFF.

The V call is TRBV5-4, the J call TRBJ2-7, with 12 bases matching TRBD2. J gave up 7 bases and V 4 bases, and 9 bases lay outside the gene matches. Germline CDR1 SGHNT, CDR2 YYREEE (reference sequence). This CDR3 is 15 amino acids long. CDR3 in DNA: TGTGCCAGCAGCCCTTCTAGCGGGAGGGCGGGGGAGCAGTACTTC. Translation: CASSPSSGRAGEQYF.

The chain uses TRBV3-1 (or the pseudogene TRBV3-2) and TRBJ2-1; 7 bases are shared with TRBD2. The germline gives CDR1 LGHDT, CDR2 YNNKEL (reference sequence). The CDR3 extends over 18 amino acids. The V segment lost 3 bases and the J segment 1 base; nucleotides outside the gene matches: 12. The DNA for the CDR3 is TGTGCCAGCAGCCACAGATGGGGCGGGGGAGGTTCCTACAATGAGCAGTTCTTC. It specifies CASSHRWGGGGSYNEQFF.

This clone appeared a single time. V gene TRBV19 combines with J gene TRBJ1-5, with a weak D call TRBD1 (6 bases). Trimming removed 4 bases from V and 6 bases from J, with 13 bases in between. The germline V gene encodes CDR1 LNHDA and CDR2 SQIVND (reference sequence). The CDR3 loop spans 14 amino acids. The CDR3 DNA follows: TGTGCCAGTAGTACTTTACAGGGAACTCAGCCCCAGCATTTT. Its translation: CASSTLQGTQPQHF.

The rearrangement joins TRBV4-1 to TRBJ2-4, with a tentative D call TRBD1 (5 bases). CDR1 is MGHRA and CDR2 is YSYEKL in the germline V gene. The length of the CDR3 is 16 residues. Between the trimmed V and J ends, which lost 0 bases and 8 bases, there was a span of 17 bases. The CDR3 loop is CASSQDRSVSRDIQYF. The CDR3 DNA follows: TGCGCCAGCAGCCAAGATAGGTCGGTCTCCAGGGACATTCAGTACTTC.

The chain is built from TRBV6-5 and TRBJ1-5, with no clear D. The CDR3 loop spans 13 amino acids. Trimming took off 5 bases at V and 0 bases at J, with 5 bases between the two ends. Per the germline V gene, CDR1 is MNHEY and CDR2 is SVGAGI. The CDR3 sequence is CASSHGSNQPQHF. CDR3 sequence (DNA): TGTGCCAGCAGTCACGGTAGCAATCAGCCCCAGCATTTT.

This clone was recorded once. This chain joins TRBV6-5 and TRBJ2-1, with 12 bases that match TRBD2. Germline V gives CDR1 MNHEY, CDR2 SVGAGI. The length of the CDR3 is 15 residues. Trimming removed 6 bases from V and 4 bases from J; junction bases left unmatched: 4. Written as DNA, the CDR3 is TGTGCCAGCAGGCTAACTAGCGGGGGGTACAATGAGCAGTTCTTC. This gives the protein CASRLTSGGYNEQFF.

This clone was counted once. V is TRBV25-1 and J is TRBJ1-4; D unresolved. CDR3 length: 13 residues. With 5 bases removed from V and 8 bases from J, the gap between germline ends came to 12 bases. Germline V gene sequence: CDR1 MGHDK, CDR2 SYGVNS. CDR3 DNA: TGTGCCAGCAGTTTCCGGGATGGGGAAAAACTGTTTTTT. This gives the protein CASSFRDGEKLFF. Together with reference TRBV25-1 and TRBJ1-4, the CDR3 gives the full variable domain: EADIYQTPRYLVIGTGKKITLECSQTMGHDKMYWYQQDPGMELHLIHYSYGVNSTEKGDLSSESTVSRIRTEHFPLTLESARPSHTSQYLCASSFRDGEKLFFGSGTQLSVL.

The rearrangement links TRBV2 to TRBJ1-5, with unresolved D. Trimming cost V 8 bases and J 0 bases, with 11 bases left between them. The CDR3 extends over 14 amino acids. Germline V lookup: CDR1 SNHLY, CDR2 FYNNEI. The CDR3 nucleotides read TGTGCCAGCGGGGAGCTCGGTAGCAATCAGCCCCAGCATTTT. It is translated as CASGELGSNQPQHF. The full variable domain, its missing parts supplied by reference TRBV2 and TRBJ1-5, is EPEVTQTPSHQVTQMGQEVILRCVPISNHLYFYWYRQILGQKVEFLVSFYNNEISEKSEIFDDQFSVERPDGSNFTLKIRSTKLEDSAMYFCASGELGSNQPQHFGDGTRLSIL.

This clone was observed a single time. The rearrangement links TRBV6-1 to TRBJ1-1; 9 bases are a match to TRBD1. J was trimmed by 12 bases and V by 2 bases; bases with no gene match: 10. CDR1 is MNHNS, CDR2 SASEGT, per germline. The CDR3 is 14 residues long. The CDR3 DNA follows: TGTGCCAGCAGTGAACCTTGGACAGGGGTTGGACCTTTCTTT. It encodes CASSEPWTGVGPFF.

The V and J genes are TRBV10-3 and TRBJ2-7; 10 bases are shared with TRBD2. Trimming at V came to 6 bases and at J to 0 bases, leaving 5 bases not matched to a gene. Germline V gives CDR1 ENHRY, CDR2 SYGVKD. The CDR3 spans 15 residues. Here the CDR3 DNA reads TGTGCCATCAGCATTGCTAGCGGGAGCTCCTACGAGCAGTACTTC. This codes for CAISIASGSSYEQYF.

This clone was seen repeatedly, ten times or more. The genes are TRBV30 and TRBJ1-2; 8 bases map to TRBD1. J was trimmed by 5 bases and V by 5 bases; bases with no gene match: 7. CDR1 is GTSNPN and CDR2 is SVGIG in the germline V gene (reference sequence). The CDR3 runs 13 residues. Written as DNA, the CDR3 is TGTGCCTGGGGGCGGGACAGGCCTTATGGCTACACCTTC. Translation: CAWGRDRPYGYTF.

The rearrangement links TRBV6-1 to TRBJ1-5; no firm D call. V was shortened by 0 bases and J by 7 bases, with 16 bases between the two germline ends. The CDR3 contains 16 residues. Germline V gene lookup returns CDR1 MNHNS and CDR2 SASEGT. Here the CDR3 DNA reads TGTGCCAGCAGTGAAGCGCGGGCAGTAGCCCGGCAGCCCCAGCATTTT. Amino acid sequence: CASSEARAVARQPQHF.

The chain employs TRBV5-1 and TRBJ1-6; D not resolved. Germline CDR1 SGHRS, CDR2 YFSETQ. V lost 0 bases, J lost 0 bases, and 4 bases lay in between. The CDR3 totals 15 residues. The CDR3 is CASSLESSYNSPLHF. The CDR3 bases are TGCGCCAGCAGCTTGGAGAGCTCCTATAATTCACCCCTCCACTTT.

The table lists this clone with a count of one. V is TRBV19 and J is TRBJ2-3; D remains unclear. The CDR3 contains 14 residues. V shed 2 bases and J shed 0 bases, with 6 bases lying between them. The germline CDR1 and CDR2 sequences are LNHDA and SQIVND (reference sequence). CDR3: CASSIPTSTDTQYF. In nucleotides, the CDR3 is TGTGCCAGTAGTATACCGACTAGCACAGATACGCAGTATTTT.

The chain recombines TRBV6-6 with TRBJ1-3, with TRBD1 matching 7 bases. Per the germline V gene, CDR1 is MNHNY and CDR2 is SVGAGI (reference sequence). The V gene end was trimmed by 0 bases and the J gene end by 8 bases; junction bases not matched to a gene: 7. The CDR3 loop spans 15 amino acids. The CDR3, as DNA: TGTGCCAGCAGTTACTCAAGGGGGCCCGCGGACACCATATATTTT. Translated, it gives CASSYSRGPADTIYF.

This clone was seen only a few times. V gene TRBV11-2 combines with J gene TRBJ2-7, with TRBD2 matching over 12 bases. This CDR3 region has 18 residues. Germline CDR1 reads SGHAT; CDR2 reads FQNNGV. The J segment lost 2 bases and the V segment lost 5 bases, leaving 13 bases of the junction unmatched. The CDR3 region is CASSRQPSTSGGTYEQYF. CDR3 sequence (DNA): TGTGCCAGCAGCCGCCAACCCTCCACTAGCGGGGGGACCTACGAGCAGTACTTC.